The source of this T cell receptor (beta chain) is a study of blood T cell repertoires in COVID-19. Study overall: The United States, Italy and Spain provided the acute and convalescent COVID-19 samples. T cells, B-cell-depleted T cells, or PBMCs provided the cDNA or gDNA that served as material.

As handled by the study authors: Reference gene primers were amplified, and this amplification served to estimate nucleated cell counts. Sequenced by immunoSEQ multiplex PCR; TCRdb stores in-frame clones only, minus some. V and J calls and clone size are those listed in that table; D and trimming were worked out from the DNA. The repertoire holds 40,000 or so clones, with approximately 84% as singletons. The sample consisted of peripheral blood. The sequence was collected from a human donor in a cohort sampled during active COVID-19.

CDR3 nucleotide sequence: TGTGCCAGCAGTGAAGGGGTTAGCGGGGTAAGCTCCTACAATGAGCAGTTCTTC. This translates into CASSEGVSGVSSYNEQFF. The gene calls are TRBV2 and TRBJ2-1; TRBD2 matches 8 bases. CDR1 and CDR2 from the germline V gene are SNHLY and FYNNEI. V lost 1 base to trimming and J lost 0 bases; unmatched junction nucleotides: 8. This CDR3 has 18 amino acids.